These 9 T cell receptor beta chains were sequenced from one sample in a study of blood T cell repertoires in COVID-19. TCRdb keeps only in-frame clones here, not all; method: immunoSEQ multiplex PCR. The sample lists fewer than 250,000 clones, approximately 90% seen once, with approximately 1.1% in the top ten. Sequenced input: peripheral blood. These receptors were collected from a man younger than 45 with acute or convalescent COVID-19.

The chain couples TRBV6-2 or TRBV6-3 to TRBJ2-3; the D gene is possibly TRBD2 (5 bases). Per the germline V gene, CDR1 is MNHEY and CDR2 is SVGEGT. There are 13 residues in the CDR3. V lost 3 bases to trimming and J lost 4 bases, with 8 bases between them. CDR3 sequence: CASSYGSPDTQYF. In nucleotides, the CDR3 is TGTGCCAGCAGTTATGGGAGCCCAGATACGCAGTATTTT.

The rearrangement uses TRBV7-3 and TRBJ1-1; possible D gene TRBD1, 6 bases. Germline CDR1 reads SGHTA; CDR2 reads FQGTGA. Trimming removed 5 bases at V and 2 bases at J, with 9 bases between. The CDR3 runs to 13 residues. Here the CDR3 DNA reads TGTGCCAGCAGCATACAGGGCAACACTGAAGCTTTCTTT. Translation: CASSIQGNTEAFF.

The chain uses TRBV27 and TRBJ1-3, with no clear D. Germline CDR1 is MNHEY and CDR2 is SMNVEV (reference sequence). V shed 2 bases and J shed 4 bases, with 6 bases lying between them. The CDR3 totals 13 residues. CDR3 in amino acids: CASSLMSGNTIYF. In DNA form, the CDR3 reads TGTGCCAGCAGTTTAATGTCAGGAAACACCATATATTTT.

This clone was detected only a few times. V gene TRBV3-1 (or the pseudogene TRBV3-2) combines with J gene TRBJ2-7; 7 bases are shared with TRBD1. Losses at the gene ends were 0 bases for V and 10 bases for J; bases not matched to a gene: 3. The CDR3 spans 12 residues. Looked up from germline, CDR1 is LGHDT and CDR2 is YNNKEL (reference sequence). DNA for the CDR3: TGTGCCAGCAGCCAAGAGAGGGACAGACAGTACTTC. It yields the protein CASSQERDRQYF.

The chain joins TRBV4-1 to TRBJ2-3, with TRBD1 matching 7 bases. Germline lookup yields CDR1 MGHRA and CDR2 YSYEKL. The V segment lost 3 bases and the J segment 2 bases; nucleotides outside the gene matches: 8. This CDR3 has 16 amino acids. Written as DNA, the CDR3 is TGCGCCAGCAGCCACCCGACAGGGAGACCCACAGATACGCAGTATTTT. This codes for CASSHPTGRPTDTQYF.

The rearrangement joins TRBV12-3 or TRBV12-4 to TRBJ2-7, with D maybe TRBD2 (6 bases). The length of the CDR3 is 13 residues. V was trimmed by 4 bases and J by 6 bases, leaving 13 bases between them. The CDR3, as DNA: TGTGCCAGCAGTTGGGGGACTGTTTCCGAGCAGTACTTC. Its translation is CASSWGTVSEQYF.

This chain links TRBV28 with TRBJ1-2; possibly TRBD1 for D (5 bases). CDR1 is MDHEN, CDR2 SYDVKM, per germline. This CDR3 has 15 amino acids. V was trimmed by 4 bases and J by 8 bases, leaving 20 bases between them. CDR3 protein: CASSSPLDNRWGYTF. DNA of the CDR3: TGTGCCAGCAGTTCCCCTTTGGACAACCGTTGGGGCTACACCTTC.

The genes are TRBV3-1 (or the pseudogene TRBV3-2) and TRBJ1-4, with 8 bases identical to TRBD1. The V and J ends lost 3 bases and 7 bases, in that order; junction bases with no gene match: 4. There are 14 residues in the CDR3. From germline, CDR1 is LGHDT and CDR2 YNNKEL (reference sequence). The CDR3 DNA reads as TGTGCCAGCAGCCAGGCAGGGGGCTTTGAAAAACTGTTTTTT. Translating it yields CASSQAGGFEKLFF.

The chain employs TRBV27 and TRBJ1-6; 7 bases are a match to TRBD1. V shed 3 bases and J 6 bases; nucleotides not matched to a gene: 8. The CDR3 has 16 residues. CDR1 is MNHEY and CDR2 is SMNVEV in the germline V gene (reference sequence). CDR3 residues: CASSFLRTGGNSPLHF. CDR3 nucleotide sequence: TGTGCCAGCAGTTTCCTAAGGACAGGAGGTAATTCACCCCTCCACTTT.